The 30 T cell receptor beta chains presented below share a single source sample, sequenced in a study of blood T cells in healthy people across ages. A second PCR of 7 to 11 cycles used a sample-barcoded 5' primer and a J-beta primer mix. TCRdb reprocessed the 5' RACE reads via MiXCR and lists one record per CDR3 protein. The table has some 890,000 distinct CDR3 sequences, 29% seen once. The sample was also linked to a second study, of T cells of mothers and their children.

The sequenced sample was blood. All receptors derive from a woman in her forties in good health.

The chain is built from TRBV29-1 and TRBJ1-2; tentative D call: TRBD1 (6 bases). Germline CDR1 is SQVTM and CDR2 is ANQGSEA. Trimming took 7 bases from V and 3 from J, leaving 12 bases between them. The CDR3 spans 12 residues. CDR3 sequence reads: CSAAPGDYGYTF. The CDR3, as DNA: TGCAGCGCCGCCCCAGGGGACTATGGCTACACCTTC. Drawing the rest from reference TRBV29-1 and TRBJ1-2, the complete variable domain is SAVISQKPSRDICQRGTSLTIQCQVDSQVTMMFWYRQQPGQSLTLIATANQGSEATYESGFVIDKFPISRPNLTFSTLTVSNMSPEDSSIYLCSAAPGDYGYTFGSGTRLTVV.

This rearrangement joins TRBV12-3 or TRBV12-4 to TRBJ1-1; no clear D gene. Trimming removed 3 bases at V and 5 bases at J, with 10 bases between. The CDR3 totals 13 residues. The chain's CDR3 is CASSFNPETEAFF. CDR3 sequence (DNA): TGTGCCAGCAGTTTTAACCCCGAAACTGAAGCTTTCTTT.

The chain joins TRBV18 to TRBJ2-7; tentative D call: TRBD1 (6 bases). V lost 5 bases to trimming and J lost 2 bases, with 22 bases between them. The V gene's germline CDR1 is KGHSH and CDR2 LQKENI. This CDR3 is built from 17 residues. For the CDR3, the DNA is TGTGCCAGCTCATCCAAAACTCCCGGGACACCCCCCTACGAGCAGTACTTC. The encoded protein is CASSSKTPGTPPYEQYF.

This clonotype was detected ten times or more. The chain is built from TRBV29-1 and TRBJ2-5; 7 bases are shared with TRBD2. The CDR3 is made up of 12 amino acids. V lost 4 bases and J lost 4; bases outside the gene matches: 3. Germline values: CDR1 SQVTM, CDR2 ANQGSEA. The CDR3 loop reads CSVAGGRETQYF. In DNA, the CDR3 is TGCAGCGTTGCGGGGGGACGAGAGACCCAGTACTTC.

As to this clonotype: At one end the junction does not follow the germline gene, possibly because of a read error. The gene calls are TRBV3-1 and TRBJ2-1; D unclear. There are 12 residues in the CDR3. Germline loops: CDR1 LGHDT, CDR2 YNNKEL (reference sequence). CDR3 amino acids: CASSQGYKEQFF. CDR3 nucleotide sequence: TGTGCCAGCAGCCAAGGATACAAGGAGCAGTTCTTC.

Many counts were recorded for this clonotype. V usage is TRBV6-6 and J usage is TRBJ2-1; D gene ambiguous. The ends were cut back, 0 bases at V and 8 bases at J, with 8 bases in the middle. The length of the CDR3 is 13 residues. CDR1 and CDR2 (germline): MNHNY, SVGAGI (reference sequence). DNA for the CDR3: TGTGCCAGCAGTTACTCGACTCTGGATGAGCAGTTCTTC. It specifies CASSYSTLDEQFF.

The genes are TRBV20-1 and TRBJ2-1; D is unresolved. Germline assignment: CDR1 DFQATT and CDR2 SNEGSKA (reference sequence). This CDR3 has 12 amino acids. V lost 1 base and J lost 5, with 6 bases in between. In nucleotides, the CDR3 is TGCAGTGCTAGAGTCCAGGACAATGAGCAGTTCTTC. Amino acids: CSARVQDNEQFF.

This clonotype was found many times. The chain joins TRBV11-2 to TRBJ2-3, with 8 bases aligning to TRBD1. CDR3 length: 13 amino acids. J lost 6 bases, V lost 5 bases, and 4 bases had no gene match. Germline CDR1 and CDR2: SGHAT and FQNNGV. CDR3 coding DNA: TGTGCCAGCAGCGATTGGACAGGGGATACGCAGTATTTT. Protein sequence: CASSDWTGDTQYF.

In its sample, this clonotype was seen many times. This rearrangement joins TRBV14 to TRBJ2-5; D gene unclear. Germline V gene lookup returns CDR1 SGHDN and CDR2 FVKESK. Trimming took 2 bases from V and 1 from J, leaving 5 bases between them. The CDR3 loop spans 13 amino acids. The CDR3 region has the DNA TGTGCCAGCAGCCAAACCCTCCAAGAGACCCAGTACTTC. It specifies CASSQTLQETQYF.

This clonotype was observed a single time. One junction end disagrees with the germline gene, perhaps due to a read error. CDR3 bases: TGTGTCAGCAGCCCTACACAGGGGGCCGCGCAGTACTTC. It is translated as CVSSPTQGAAQYF. The chain combines TRBV7-3 with TRBJ2-7; 9 bases fit TRBD1. The CDR3 loop spans 13 amino acids. Germline V gives CDR1 SGHTA, CDR2 FQGTGA.

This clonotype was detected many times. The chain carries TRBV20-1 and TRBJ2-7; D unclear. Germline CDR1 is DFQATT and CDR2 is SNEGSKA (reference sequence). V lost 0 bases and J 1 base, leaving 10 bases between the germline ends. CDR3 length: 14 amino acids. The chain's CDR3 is CSARDPRFSYEQYF. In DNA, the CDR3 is TGCAGTGCTAGAGATCCTCGCTTTTCCTACGAGCAGTACTTC.

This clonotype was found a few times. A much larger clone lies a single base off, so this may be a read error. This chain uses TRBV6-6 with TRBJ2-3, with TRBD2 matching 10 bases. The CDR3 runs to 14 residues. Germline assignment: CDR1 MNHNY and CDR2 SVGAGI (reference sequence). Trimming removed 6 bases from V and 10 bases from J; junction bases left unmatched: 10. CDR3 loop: CASSSSGGGDAQYF. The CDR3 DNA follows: TGTGCCAGCAGCTCCAGCGGGGGGGGGGATGCGCAGTATTTT.

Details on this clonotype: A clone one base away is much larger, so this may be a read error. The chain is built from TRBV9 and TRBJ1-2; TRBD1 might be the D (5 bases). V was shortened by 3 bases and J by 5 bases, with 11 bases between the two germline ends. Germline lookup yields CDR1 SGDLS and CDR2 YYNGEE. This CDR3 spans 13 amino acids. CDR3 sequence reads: CASSATEWYGYTF. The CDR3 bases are TGTGCCAGCAGCGCGACAGAGTGGTATGGCTACACCTTC.

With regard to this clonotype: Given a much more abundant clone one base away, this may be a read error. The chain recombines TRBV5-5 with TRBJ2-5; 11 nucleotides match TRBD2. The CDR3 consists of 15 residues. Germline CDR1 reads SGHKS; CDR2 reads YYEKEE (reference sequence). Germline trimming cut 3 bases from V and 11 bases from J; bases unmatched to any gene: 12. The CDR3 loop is CASSSGLADYNEQYF. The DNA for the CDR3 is TGTGCCAGCAGCTCGGGACTAGCGGACTACAATGAGCAGTACTTC.

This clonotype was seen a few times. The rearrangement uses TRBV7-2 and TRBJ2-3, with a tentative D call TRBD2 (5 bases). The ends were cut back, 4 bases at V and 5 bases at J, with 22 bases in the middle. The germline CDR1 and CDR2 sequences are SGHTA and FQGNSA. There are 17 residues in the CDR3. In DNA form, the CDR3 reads TGTGCCAGCAGCTACTTGACGGGGTGGAAACGAATAGATACGCAGTATTTT. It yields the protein CASSYLTGWKRIDTQYF.

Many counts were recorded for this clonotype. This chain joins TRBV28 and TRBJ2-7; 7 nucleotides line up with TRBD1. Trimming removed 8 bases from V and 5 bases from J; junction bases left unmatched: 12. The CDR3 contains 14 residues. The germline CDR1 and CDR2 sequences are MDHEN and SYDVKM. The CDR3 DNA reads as TGTGCCAGCTGCTCCGGACAGGTAACTAACGAGCAGTACTTC. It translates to CASCSGQVTNEQYF.

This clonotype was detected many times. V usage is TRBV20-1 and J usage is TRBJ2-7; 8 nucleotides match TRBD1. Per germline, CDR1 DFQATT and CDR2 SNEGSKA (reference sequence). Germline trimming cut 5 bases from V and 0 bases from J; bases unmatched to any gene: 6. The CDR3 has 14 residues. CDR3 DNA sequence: TGCAGTGCTTTAAGACAGGGGAGCTCCTACGAGCAGTACTTC. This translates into CSALRQGSSYEQYF.

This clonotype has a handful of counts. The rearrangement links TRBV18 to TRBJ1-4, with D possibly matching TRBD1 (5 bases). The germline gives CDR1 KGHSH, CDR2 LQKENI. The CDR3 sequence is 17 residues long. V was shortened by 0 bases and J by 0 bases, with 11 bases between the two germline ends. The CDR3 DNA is TGTGCCAGCTCACCACCCGGGGGAGATGCAACTAATGAAAAACTGTTTTTT. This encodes CASSPPGGDATNEKLFF.

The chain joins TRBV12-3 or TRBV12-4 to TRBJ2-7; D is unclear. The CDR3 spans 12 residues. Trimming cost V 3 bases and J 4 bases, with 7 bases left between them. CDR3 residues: CASSFSQYEQYF. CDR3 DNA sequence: TGTGCCAGCAGTTTCAGTCAATACGAGCAGTACTTC.

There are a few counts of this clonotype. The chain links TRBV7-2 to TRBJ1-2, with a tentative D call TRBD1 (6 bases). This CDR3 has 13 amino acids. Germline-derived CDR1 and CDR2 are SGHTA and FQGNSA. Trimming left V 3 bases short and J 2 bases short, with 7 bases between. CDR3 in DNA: TGTGCCAGCAGCTTCGACAGGAACTATGGCTACACCTTC. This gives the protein CASSFDRNYGYTF.

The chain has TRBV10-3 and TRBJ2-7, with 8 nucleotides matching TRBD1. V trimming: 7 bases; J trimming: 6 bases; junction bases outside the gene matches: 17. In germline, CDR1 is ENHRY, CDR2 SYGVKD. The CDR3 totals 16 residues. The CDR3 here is CAITAHGQGYPREQYF. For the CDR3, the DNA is TGTGCCATCACTGCCCATGGACAGGGATACCCTCGCGAGCAGTACTTC.

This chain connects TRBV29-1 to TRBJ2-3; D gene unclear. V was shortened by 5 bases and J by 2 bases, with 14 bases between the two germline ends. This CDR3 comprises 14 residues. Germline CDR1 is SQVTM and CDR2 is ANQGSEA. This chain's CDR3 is CSVQKLLVTDTQYF. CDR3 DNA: TGCAGCGTTCAAAAGCTGCTAGTCACAGATACGCAGTATTTT.

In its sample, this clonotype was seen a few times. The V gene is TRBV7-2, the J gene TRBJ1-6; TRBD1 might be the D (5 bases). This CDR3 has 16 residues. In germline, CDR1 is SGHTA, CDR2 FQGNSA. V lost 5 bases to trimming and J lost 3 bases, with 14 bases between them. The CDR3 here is CASSHTSDSYNSPLHF. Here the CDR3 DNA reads TGTGCCAGCAGCCACACTTCCGACAGCTATAATTCACCCCTCCACTTT.

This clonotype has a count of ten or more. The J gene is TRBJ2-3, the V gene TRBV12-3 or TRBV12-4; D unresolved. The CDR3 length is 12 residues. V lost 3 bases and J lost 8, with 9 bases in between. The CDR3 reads CASSFSAATQYF. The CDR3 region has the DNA TGTGCCAGCAGTTTTTCTGCGGCTACGCAGTATTTT.

CDR3 residues: CASSLDRTERKGYTF. The DNA for the CDR3 is TGTGCCAGCAGCCTCGACCGGACAGAAAGGAAGGGCTACACCTTC. The chain is built from TRBV2 and TRBJ1-2, with D tentatively TRBD1 (6 bases). Germline V gives CDR1 SNHLY, CDR2 FYNNEI. V was clipped by 6 bases and J by 8 bases, with 22 bases between them. CDR3 length: 15 amino acids. Full variable domain (outside the CDR3, taken from reference TRBV2 and TRBJ1-2): EPEVTQTPSHQVTQMGQEVILRCVPISNHLYFYWYRQILGQKVEFLVSFYNNEISEKSEIFDDQFSVERPDGSNFTLKIRSTKLEDSAMYFCASSLDRTERKGYTFGSGTRLTVV.

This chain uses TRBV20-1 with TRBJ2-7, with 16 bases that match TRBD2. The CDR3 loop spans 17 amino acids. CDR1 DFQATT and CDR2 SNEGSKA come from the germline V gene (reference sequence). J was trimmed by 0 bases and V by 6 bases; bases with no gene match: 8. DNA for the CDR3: TGCAGTGCACTACCGGGACTAGCGGGGGGGGCCTCCTACGAGCAGTACTTC. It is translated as CSALPGLAGGASYEQYF.

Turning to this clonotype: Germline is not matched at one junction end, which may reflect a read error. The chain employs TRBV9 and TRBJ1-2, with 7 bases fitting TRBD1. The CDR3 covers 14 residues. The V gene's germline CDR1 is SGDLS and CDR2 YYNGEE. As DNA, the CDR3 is TGTGCCAACAGCGCGACAGGGATTAACTATGGCTACACCTTC. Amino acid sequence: CANSATGINYGYTF.

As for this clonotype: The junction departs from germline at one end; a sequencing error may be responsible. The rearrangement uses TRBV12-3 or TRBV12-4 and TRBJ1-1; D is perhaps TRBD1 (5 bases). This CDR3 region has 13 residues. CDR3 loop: CVSSSTVDTEAFF. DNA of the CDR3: TGTGTCAGCAGTTCGACAGTCGACACTGAAGCTTTCTTT.

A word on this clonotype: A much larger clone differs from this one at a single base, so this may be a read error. CDR3 in amino acids: CATSRERQEPQYF. The CDR3 coding sequence is TGTGCCACCAGCAGAGAGAGACAAGAGCCCCAGTACTTC. J is TRBJ2-5 and V is TRBV15; D unresolved. This CDR3 has 13 amino acids. Germline CDR1 reads LNHNV; CDR2 reads YYDKDF (reference sequence).

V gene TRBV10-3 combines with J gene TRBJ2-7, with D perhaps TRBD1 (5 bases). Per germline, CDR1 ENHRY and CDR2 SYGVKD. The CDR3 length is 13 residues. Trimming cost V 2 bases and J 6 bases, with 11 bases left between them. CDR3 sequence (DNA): TGTGCCATCAGTGAGGTGGGGCAGAGCGAGCAGTACTTC. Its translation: CAISEVGQSEQYF.